Below, 30 T cell receptor beta chains from the same sample are listed, as sequenced in a study of breast tumors, draining lymph nodes, adjacent tissues. MiXCR, applied by TCRdb to the multiplex PCR reads, yields one record per CDR3 protein. The table records around 25,000 distinct CDR3 sequences, approximately 23% of them present only once. Sequences were obtained from breast tumor tissue. These receptors originate from a female donor with breast cancer. Some clones in this sample may be carry-over from other donors' samples.

Regarding this clonotype: One junction end does not reproduce the germline sequence, and a read error may be involved. The chain links TRBV13 to TRBJ2-3; TRBD1 or TRBD2 may be the D gene (6 bases each). The CDR3 is 14 amino acids. CDR1 and CDR2 (germline): PRHDT, FYEKMQ (reference sequence). The chain's CDR3 is CASSLDGGTGTQYF. The CDR3 DNA reads as TGTGCCAGCAGCTTAGACGGGGGCACAGGTACGCAGTATTTT.

This clonotype was counted at least ten times. The rearrangement joins TRBV11-2 to TRBJ2-5; 10 bases map to TRBD1. This CDR3 contains 15 residues. V shed 0 bases and J 4 bases; nucleotides not matched to a gene: 2. Germline V lookup: CDR1 SGHAT, CDR2 FQNNGV. The CDR3 sequence: CASSLDGQGGETQYF. The CDR3 coding sequence is TGTGCCAGCAGCTTAGACGGACAGGGGGGAGAGACCCAGTACTTC.

The table lists this clonotype with many counts. The chain has TRBV20-1 and TRBJ2-7; 7 nucleotides align to TRBD1. This CDR3 is built from 13 residues. The V gene's germline CDR1 is DFQATT and CDR2 SNEGSKA (reference sequence). Trimming removed 5 bases from V and 2 bases from J; junction bases left unmatched: 6. The CDR3 reads CSASIGTAYEQYF. Written as DNA, the CDR3 is TGCAGTGCTTCCATCGGGACAGCCTACGAGCAGTACTTC.

This clonotype was recorded at least ten times. The J gene is TRBJ2-7, the V gene TRBV20-1; 8 positions agree with TRBD2. J was trimmed by 2 bases and V by 5 bases; bases with no gene match: 8. The CDR3 runs to 14 residues. Germline values: CDR1 DFQATT, CDR2 SNEGSKA (reference sequence). This CDR3 is CSAEKREPTYEQYF. The DNA for the CDR3 is TGCAGTGCTGAGAAGCGGGAGCCGACCTACGAGCAGTACTTC.

This clonotype was counted at least ten times. This sequence joins TRBV10-3 and TRBJ2-1; D unresolved. This CDR3 is 12 amino acids long. Trimming took off 1 base at V and 7 bases at J, with 5 bases between the two ends. Per the germline V gene, CDR1 is ENHRY and CDR2 is SYGVKD. DNA of the CDR3: TGTGCCATCAGTGAGTTCGGGAATGAGCAGTTCTTC. Its translation: CAISEFGNEQFF.

The count of this clonotype is one. Without the conserved terminal phenylalanine or tryptophan, this CDR3 likely stems from a read error. The V and J genes are TRBV6-6 and TRBJ1-4; D possibly corresponds to TRBD1 (6 bases). Per the germline V gene, CDR1 is MNHNY and CDR2 is SVGAGI (reference sequence). The CDR3 has 15 residues. CDR3 residues: CASRDSDRFNGKLFL. For the CDR3, the DNA is TGTGCCAGCCGCGACTCCGACAGGTTTAATGGAAAACTGTTTCTT.

Turning to this clonotype: This clone may be a read error of a much larger clone one base away. The chain has TRBV4-1 and TRBJ2-2; TRBD2 might be the D (6 bases). Germline loops: CDR1 MGHRA, CDR2 YSYEKL. This CDR3 has 16 residues. In DNA form, the CDR3 reads TGCGCCAGCAGCCAAGAGGGCAGTACGAACACCGGGGGGCTGTTTTTT. This sequence encodes CASSQEGSTNTGGLFF.

There are many counts of this clonotype. This chain connects TRBV20-1 to TRBJ2-7; 8 bases are shared with TRBD2. Germline CDR1 DFQATT, CDR2 SNEGSKA (reference sequence). J lost 5 bases, V lost 0 bases, and 12 bases had no gene match. The CDR3 runs 16 residues. As DNA, the CDR3 is TGCAGTGCTAGAGATCTTCCAAGCGGGAGAAACCACGAGCAGTACTTC. Protein sequence: CSARDLPSGRNHEQYF.

This clonotype is medium-sized by share. This chain joins TRBV7-9 and TRBJ2-3; 9 bases are shared with TRBD2. The trim removed 7 bases at V and 0 bases at J, leaving 5 bases unmatched. The germline CDR1 and CDR2 sequences are SEHNR and FQNEAQ (reference sequence). CDR3 length: 15 residues. CDR3 in amino acids: CASTRTSASTDTQYF. The CDR3 bases are TGTGCCAGCACCAGGACTAGCGCTAGCACAGATACGCAGTATTTT.

This clonotype was seen ten or more times. The genes are TRBV20-1 and TRBJ2-1; D unresolved. CDR1 is DFQATT and CDR2 is SNEGSKA in the germline V gene (reference sequence). V was shortened by 3 bases and J by 8 bases, with 17 bases between the two germline ends. The CDR3 has 14 amino acids. In DNA, the CDR3 is TGCAGTGCTAGGTCGCCCCGTCTGGAATATGAGCAGTTCTTC. Encoded protein: CSARSPRLEYEQFF.

The chain carries TRBV2 and TRBJ2-3, with TRBD1 as a possible D gene (8 bases). CDR1 is SNHLY, CDR2 FYNNEI, per germline. The V and J ends lost 6 bases and 4 bases respectively, with 14 bases between them. The CDR3 spans 14 residues. Here the CDR3 reads CASSGRTGPDTQYF. CDR3 DNA sequence: TGTGCCAGCAGCGGGAGGACAGGGCCAGATACGCAGTATTTT.

This clonotype was picked up many times. This chain uses TRBV6-1 with TRBJ1-2, with D possibly being TRBD1 (5 bases). The length of the CDR3 is 13 residues. The V end lost 6 bases, the J end lost 1 base, and 9 bases lay between the germline ends. Germline CDR1 is MNHNS and CDR2 is SASEGT. CDR3 DNA: TGTGCCAGCAGCCGCGACAGTAACTATGGCTACACCTTC. This encodes CASSRDSNYGYTF.

The V gene is TRBV6-1, the J gene TRBJ2-7; TRBD1 or TRBD2 may be the D gene (5 bases each). Germline V lookup: CDR1 MNHNS, CDR2 SASEGT. V lost 8 bases and J lost 1, with 12 bases in between. The length of the CDR3 is 13 residues. The CDR3 spells CASRDASSYEQYF. CDR3 in DNA: TGTGCCAGCCGGGACGCCTCATCCTACGAGCAGTACTTC.

This clonotype was detected many times. The chain is built from TRBV28 and TRBJ2-5, with TRBD1 matching over 8 bases. The CDR3 extends over 15 amino acids. The junction had 3 bases not matched to a gene; V was cut back by 3 bases and J by 0 bases. Germline V CDR1 and CDR2: MDHEN, SYDVKM. The CDR3 reads CASSLDRENQETQYF. The DNA for the CDR3 is TGTGCCAGCAGTTTGGACAGGGAAAACCAAGAGACCCAGTACTTC.

This clonotype came up many times. The rearrangement joins TRBV3-1 to TRBJ2-5; D uncertain. Germline V gene sequence: CDR1 LGHDT, CDR2 YNNKEL (reference sequence). CDR3 length: 15 residues. The V gene lost 2 bases and the J gene lost 2 bases, with 12 bases spanning the gap. This CDR3 is CASSQLWGRQETQYF. In DNA form, the CDR3 reads TGTGCCAGCAGCCAACTTTGGGGTCGTCAAGAGACCCAGTACTTC.

This clonotype was picked up many times. The gene calls are TRBV18 and TRBJ2-7; D ambiguous. The V end was cut by 2 bases, the J end by 5 bases, with 7 bases between. The length of the CDR3 is 12 residues. The germline V gene encodes CDR1 KGHSH and CDR2 LQKENI. The CDR3 nucleotides read TGTGCCAGCTCACCAGGGGTGGACGAGCAGTACTTC. It yields the protein CASSPGVDEQYF.

This clonotype was observed many times. The J gene is TRBJ2-3, the V gene TRBV27; D not resolved. Germline V gene lookup returns CDR1 MNHEY and CDR2 SMNVEV (reference sequence). V lost 2 bases and J 4 bases, leaving 7 bases between the germline ends. CDR3 size: 13 residues. The CDR3 reads CASSLGGPDTQYF. Here the CDR3 DNA reads TGTGCCAGCAGTTTAGGTGGGCCAGATACGCAGTATTTT.

This clonotype occurred many times. This chain joins TRBV20-1 and TRBJ2-1; 12 bases fit TRBD2. The V gene's germline CDR1 is DFQATT and CDR2 SNEGSKA (reference sequence). The J segment lost 7 bases and the V segment lost 4 bases, leaving 5 bases of the junction unmatched. CDR3 size: 14 residues. The CDR3 nucleotides are TGCAGTGCTACGACTAGCGGGAGACGAAATGAGCAGTTCTTC. This encodes CSATTSGRRNEQFF.

This clonotype appeared many times. V gene TRBV28 combines with J gene TRBJ2-7; no definite D call. CDR1 is MDHEN, CDR2 SYDVKM, per germline. The germline V and J ends were trimmed by 3 bases and 4 bases, with 10 bases remaining between them. This CDR3 is 13 amino acids long. CDR3: CASSFATYYEQYF. Written as DNA, the CDR3 is TGTGCCAGCAGTTTCGCCACCTATTACGAGCAGTACTTC.

With respect to this clonotype: Relative to the germline gene, one junction end is altered; a read error may explain this. V is TRBV28 and J is TRBJ2-1; 7 nucleotides align to TRBD2. The germline V gene has CDR1 MDHEN and CDR2 SYDVKM. This CDR3 is 16 amino acids long. Written as DNA, the CDR3 is TGTGCCAGCAGTTTAATGGGAGGGAGGCTGGACAATGAGCGGTTCTTC. Protein: CASSLMGGRLDNERFF.

About this clonotype: A clone one base away is much larger, so this may be a read error. This rearrangement joins TRBV10-3 to TRBJ2-5; 14 nucleotides align to TRBD2. Germline V gene lookup returns CDR1 ENHRY and CDR2 SYGVKD. CDR3 length equals 17 residues. Trimming cost V 7 bases and J 7 bases; bases outside gene matches: 14. Here the CDR3 reads CAIKTGTSGRGGGTQYF. CDR3 in DNA: TGTGCCATCAAAACCGGGACTAGCGGGAGAGGGGGGGGGACCCAGTACTTC.

This clonotype was counted at least ten times. The chain recombines TRBV20-1 with TRBJ1-5, with D possibly being TRBD1 (5 bases). Germline V gives CDR1 DFQATT, CDR2 SNEGSKA (reference sequence). This CDR3 is 14 amino acids long. V lost 3 bases and J 4 bases, leaving 13 bases between the germline ends. CDR3 coding DNA: TGCAGTGCTAGCGGGGACGGGGGGAATCAGCCCCAGCATTTT. Its protein is CSASGDGGNQPQHF.

Turning to this clonotype: With a much larger clone just one base away, this may be a read error. The chain carries TRBV6-5 and TRBJ1-2; D unresolved. There are 13 residues in the CDR3. CDR1 and CDR2 from the germline V gene are MNHEY and SVGAGI. CDR3 amino acids: CASRTTEHDGCTF. The CDR3 region has the DNA TGTGCCAGCAGGACAACAGAGCACGATGGCTGCACCTTC.

This clonotype was seen repeatedly, ten times or more. The rearrangement links TRBV3-1 to TRBJ2-2; D unresolved. CDR3 size: 15 residues. Trimming stripped 0 bases from V and 3 bases from J, with 8 bases between. Germline CDR1 reads LGHDT; CDR2 reads YNNKEL (reference sequence). CDR3 coding DNA: TGTGCCAGCAGCCAAGAGAACTTGGACACCGGGGAGCTGTTTTTT. It translates to CASSQENLDTGELFF.

The chain combines TRBV6-1 with TRBJ2-2; D ambiguous. The ends were cut back, 4 bases at V and 3 bases at J, with 12 bases in the middle. The CDR3 loop spans 15 amino acids. Germline loops: CDR1 MNHNS, CDR2 SASEGT. CDR3 DNA: TGTGCCAGCAGTGCCTTGGGGATGCACACCGGGGAGCTGTTTTTT. Its protein is CASSALGMHTGELFF.

This clonotype was seen repeatedly, ten times or more. The chain links TRBV29-1 to TRBJ2-1; D is perhaps TRBD2 (5 bases). The germline gives CDR1 SQVTM, CDR2 ANQGSEA. The CDR3 is made up of 13 amino acids. With 6 bases removed from V and 5 bases from J, the gap between germline ends came to 14 bases. As DNA, the CDR3 is TGCAGCGTCGAGAGTTGGCGGGACAATGAGCAGTTCTTC. This translates into CSVESWRDNEQFF.

There are many counts of this clonotype. This sequence joins TRBV12-3 or TRBV12-4 and TRBJ2-7; 7 nucleotides agree with TRBD1. Trimming took 3 bases from V and 3 from J; bases not matched to a gene: 8. The CDR3 is 15 residues long. CDR3 nucleotide sequence: TGTGCCAGCAGTTTCGGCCGGACAGGCATCTACGAGCAGTACTTC. It translates to CASSFGRTGIYEQYF.

This clonotype has ten or more counts. The chain uses TRBV5-1 and TRBJ2-7; 10 bases line up with TRBD2. Trimming took 1 base from V and 6 from J; bases not matched to a gene: 4. The CDR3 length is 14 residues. CDR1 and CDR2 (germline): SGHRS, YFSETQ. CDR3 sequence: CASSLSLAGVEQYF. CDR3 sequence (DNA): TGCGCCAGCAGCTTGTCCCTAGCGGGAGTCGAGCAGTACTTC.

This clonotype was counted many times. The chain has TRBV18 and TRBJ1-2; D might be TRBD1 (6 bases). V was clipped by 4 bases and J by 7 bases, with 16 bases between them. This CDR3 spans 14 amino acids. Per germline, CDR1 KGHSH and CDR2 LQKENI. The CDR3 is CASSQFLRGGGYTF. The CDR3 coding sequence is TGTGCCAGCTCACAATTCCTTAGAGGGGGTGGCTACACCTTC.

This clonotype has at least ten counts. The chain is built from TRBV4-1 and TRBJ2-7; D is uncertain. The CDR3 contains 18 residues. With 5 bases removed from V and 2 bases from J, the gap between germline ends came to 25 bases. The germline gives CDR1 MGHRA, CDR2 YSYEKL. The CDR3 sequence is CASSERVAPLGPPYEQYF. CDR3 sequence (DNA): TGCGCCAGCAGCGAACGTGTGGCCCCTCTTGGGCCCCCCTACGAGCAGTACTTC.